Listed here is a single TCR beta chain. The target of this receptor is not known. The germline gene is not matched at one end of the junction; a read error may be the cause. The CDR3 runs 12 amino acids, cysteine and phenylalanine included. Just CDR3 DNA is preserved here, 36 bases in frame from base 1. CDR1 and CDR2 are drawn from the germline V gene (reference sequence): LGHDT, YNNKEL. cDNA synthesis used template-switch 5'RACE with a primer carrying a 10-nucleotide random unique molecular identifier tagging each TCR transcript. Every sequencing run yielded over 200 million TCR-beta sequences covering 15-18 subjects. Total RNA was extracted with the RNeasy kit. The KAPA Real-time Library Amplification kit was used to amplify TCR-beta VDJ regions with primers for the TCR constant region and the 5'RACE anchor. A first PCR added sample indexes and Illumina adaptors, and a second PCR then raised library yield. After purification with Ampure beads, the TCR product of roughly 650 bp was size-selected on a 2% E-gel SizeSelection system. Before pooling, library quality was assessed on a Bioanalyzer, concentration was determined with Qubit, and library quantification was performed with the Kapa Library Quantification kit. An Illumina HiSeq 2500 was used to sequence the libraries paired-end at 2 x 150 bp. To increase sequence diversity, about 25-31% phiX was spiked into each library pool. For the original study's pipeline: Quality-filtered reads were processed with the UMI-based MiGEC pipeline, and over 75% of raw TCR sequences were removed by the MiGEC pipeline during error correction. IMGT germline references were used for aligning VDJ genes, and each clonotype was defined as a unique CDR3 amino acid sequence together with its V-J genes. Clonal expansion, Shannon diversity, and CDR3 relatedness (CalcPairwiseDistances, ClusterSamples) were evaluated with VDJtools, and phylogenetic trees were built with CLCbio workbench. Expanded clones were defined as having at least 8 unique UMIs, based on coefficient-of-variation modelling across technical triplicates. TCRdb's own reprocessing of the public reads used fastp at Q25 and MiXCR and kept productive beta chains. Rows are unified per CDR3 protein, each entry keeping the most common DNA and genes. It is TCRdb's table, rather than the study itself, that gives the V and J calls and clone size. This sample lists approximately 32,000 distinct CDR3 sequences; less than 8.5% were detected once. The top ten constitute about 4% of the sample.

The sample belongs to a study of neurological immune-mediated disorders (dated by TCRdb to the late 2010s). In the study overall: Peripheral blood TCR-beta repertoires from HTLV-I-associated myelopathy (HAM/TSP) patients, multiple sclerosis patients and healthy controls were compared by UMI-based sequencing. Of the roughly 71 subjects in the cohort, about 14 were HAM/TSP patients, some 34 were multiple sclerosis patients, and about 20 were healthy controls. Alongside PBMC samples, the set of more than 85 TCR-beta libraries contained longitudinal samples, technical triplicates, and paired CD4+ and CD8+ T-cell subsets that had been sorted. The paper's findings and limits, for the study overall: No identical CDR3 amino acid sequences were found to be shared among expanded clones across subjects, suggesting that TCR-beta repertoires were private in all groups. TCR clonal expansion was highest in HAM/TSP patients and lowest in MS patients, with MS patients falling below even healthy controls.

The healthy controls were volunteers from a blood bank in Maryland, USA. For the unsorted PBMC libraries, 2 million PBMCs were stored in RNAlater at -80 degrees C until RNA extraction and were used to generate the libraries. Peripheral blood underwent Ficoll-Hypaque density gradient centrifugation to isolate PBMCs, which were then cryopreserved in liquid nitrogen. Sequencing was carried out using PBMCs. The sequence came from a woman aged 40 to 50 in good health. This receptor chain uses TRBV3-1 and TRBJ2-7, and TRBD1 may be the D gene, going by 5 matching bases. The nucleotide sequence reads TGTGTCAGCAGCCAAGGGGTGCACGAGCAGTACTTC. Translated, this gives CVSSQGVHEQYF.